The present T cell receptor (beta chain) was sequenced within a study of cytomegalovirus exposure and HLA in healthy donors. PCR amplification relied on 60 Vbeta primers (plus 13 Jbeta primers). Only in-frame clones appear in the TCRdb table, and some are missing; sequencing was by immunoSEQ multiplex PCR. The sample includes 310,000 or so clones, over 85% of them seen just once. Germline V lookup: CDR1 ENHRY, CDR2 SYGVKD. The CDR3 is made up of 16 amino acids. Trimming removed 4 bases from V and 5 bases from J; junction bases left unmatched: 7. Regarding the study as a whole: Analysis was carried out at a later point, and it linked a missense DCLRE1C variant to TCR beta V- and J-gene trimming. Reports indicate that TCR beta sequences accurately predicted the HLA-A and HLA-B alleles of most subjects.

As concerns this clone: Its target is not known.

Sequences were obtained from PBMCs. The chain employs TRBV10-3 and TRBJ2-2; TRBD2 matches at 10 bases. The source is a young woman in good health and CMV-seronegative. CDR3 bases: TGTGCCATCAGTGGTCTAGCGGGGGAGCTTACCGGGGAGCTGTTTTTT. As protein: CAISGLAGELTGELFF.